Listed here are 20 T cell receptor beta chains from one sample, sequenced in a study of shared clonotypes between healthy human individuals (TCRdb year 2020). Libraries were constructed by the immunoSEQ multiplex PCR assay. TCRdb carries this immuneACCESS record with in-frame sequences only. Its versions omit some clonotypes, under half of them owing to an unresolved V gene in the studies checked, with the rest unexplained. This sample gives hundreds of thousands of clones in total; more than 70% of them show up just once. The biggest ten clones account for more than 10% of the sample. Sequenced sample: PBMCs. All receptors come from a middle-aged woman in good health. Some clones in this sample may be carry-over from other donors' samples.

The chain joins TRBV7-2 to TRBJ2-1; TRBD2 agrees at 14 bases. This CDR3 region has 17 residues. Germline V gene data show CDR1 as SGHTA and CDR2 as FQGNSA. Trimming removed 6 bases from V and 7 bases from J; junction bases left unmatched: 11. Written as DNA, the CDR3 is TGTGCCAGCAGTTTTTCCGGGACTAGCGGGAGTGGGAATGAGCAGTTCTTC. This encodes CASSFSGTSGSGNEQFF.

V is TRBV29-1 and J is TRBJ2-3; 11 bases fit TRBD1. From germline, CDR1 is SQVTM and CDR2 ANQGSEA. Germline trimming cut 4 bases from V and 8 bases from J; bases unmatched to any gene: 11. This CDR3 is 15 amino acids long. The CDR3 DNA reads as TGCAGCGTTGGCCCCCCGGGACAGGGGGTGGGTACGCAGTATTTT. Its translation is CSVGPPGQGVGTQYF.

V usage is TRBV20-1 and J usage is TRBJ1-1; no definite D call. The germline V gene encodes CDR1 DFQATT and CDR2 SNEGSKA (reference sequence). The CDR3 has 11 residues. V gave up 7 bases and J gave up 11 bases, with 17 bases separating them. CDR3 residues: CSVTPGLGAFF. The CDR3 DNA is TGCAGTGTTACCCCAGGCCTTGGGGCTTTCTTT.

V usage is TRBV5-1 and J usage is TRBJ2-3, with D perhaps TRBD2 (5 bases). V lost 1 base and J 3 bases, leaving 6 bases between the germline ends. The germline CDR1 and CDR2 sequences are SGHRS and YFSETQ. The CDR3 length is 13 residues. The CDR3 reads CASSLSGTDTQYF. CDR3 bases: TGCGCCAGCAGCTTGTCGGGAACAGATACGCAGTATTTT.

The V gene is TRBV7-9, the J gene TRBJ2-5; TRBD1 matches 7 bases. The DNA end is a closer match to TRBJ2-7, so the J assignment may be wrong. The CDR3 spans 14 residues. CDR1 is SEHNR, CDR2 FQNEAQ, per germline (reference sequence). This CDR3 reads CASSETGNDYEQYF. As DNA, the CDR3 is TGTGCCAGCAGCGAGACAGGGAATGATTACGAGCAGTACTTC.

To note about this clone: A far larger clone is one nucleotide away, so this likely arose from a read error. In the same sample, other DNA sequences code for this CDR3. The chain combines TRBV18 with TRBJ1-5, with D uncertain. V lost 2 bases to trimming and J lost 1 base, with 3 bases between them. The CDR3 extends over 13 amino acids. Germline CDR1 reads KGHSH; CDR2 reads LQKENI. For the CDR3, the DNA is TGTGCCAGCTCACCAGGCAGCAATCAGCCCCAGCATTTT. Its translation is CASSPGSNQPQHF.

This clone was found a few times. The V gene is TRBV7-2, the J gene TRBJ2-7; 10 bases are a match to TRBD2. The CDR3 has 15 amino acids. The germline V gene has CDR1 SGHTA and CDR2 FQGNSA. Trimming removed 3 bases from V and 4 bases from J; junction bases left unmatched: 6. CDR3: CASSFLAGVDYEQYF. The CDR3 coding sequence is TGTGCCAGCAGCTTCCTAGCGGGAGTAGATTACGAGCAGTACTTC.

The chain links TRBV28 to TRBJ2-7; 7 positions match TRBD1. The CDR3 spans 11 residues. The trim removed 5 bases at V and 6 bases at J, leaving 1 base unmatched. CDR1 is MDHEN and CDR2 is SYDVKM in the germline V gene. CDR3 amino acids: CASSHRGEQYF. As DNA, the CDR3 is TGTGCCAGCAGTCACAGGGGCGAGCAGTACTTC.

A word on this clone: A far larger clone is off by one base, so a read error is likely. The same CDR3 arises from other DNA sequences in this sample as well. The genes are TRBV7-2 and TRBJ1-5; no clear D. CDR1 is SGHTA, CDR2 FQGNSA, per germline. The CDR3 loop spans 12 amino acids. Here the CDR3 reads CASSVLYQPQHF. The CDR3 DNA reads as TGTGCCAGCAGCGTTCTTTATCAGCCCCAGCACTTT.

The chain couples TRBV5-5 to TRBJ1-1, with 7 bases aligning to TRBD1. V lost 3 bases, J lost 4 bases, and 12 bases stayed unmatched. Germline CDR1 SGHKS, CDR2 YYEKEE (reference sequence). This CDR3 comprises 16 residues. The DNA of the CDR3 is TGTGCCAGCAGCTCCAAGGGGGCCGGTCTTCGCACTGAAGCTTTCTTT. It codes for CASSSKGAGLRTEAFF. Full variable domain (missing parts from reference TRBV5-5 and TRBJ1-1): DAGVTQSPTHLIKTRGQQVTLRCSPISGHKSVSWYQQVLGQGPQFIFQYYEKEERGRGNFPDRFSARQFPNYSSELNVNALLLGDSALYLCASSSKGAGLRTEAFFGQGTRLTVV.

The table lists this clone with a few counts. The chain uses TRBV9 and TRBJ2-3; 11 bases align to TRBD2. V shed 3 bases, J shed 2 bases, and the junction held 5 bases outside the gene matches. The V gene's germline CDR1 is SGDLS and CDR2 YYNGEE. The CDR3 has 16 amino acids. CDR3 bases: TGTGCCAGCAGCGGACTAGCGGGACAAATCACAGATACGCAGTATTTT. Encoded protein: CASSGLAGQITDTQYF.

The chain is built from TRBV19 and TRBJ2-1; D not resolved. V was trimmed by 5 bases and J by 0 bases, leaving 17 bases between them. The CDR3 spans 17 residues. CDR1 is LNHDA and CDR2 is SQIVND in the germline V gene (reference sequence). The CDR3 DNA sequence: TGTGCCAGTAGTCCCCGCGGCGCTCCCTACTCCTACAATGAGCAGTTCTTC. Translated, it gives CASSPRGAPYSYNEQFF.

The chain uses TRBV7-3 and TRBJ1-1; D is unresolved. Trimming took 0 bases from V and 2 from J, leaving 7 bases between them. This CDR3 region has 14 residues. The V gene's germline CDR1 is SGHTA and CDR2 FQGTGA. In DNA, the CDR3 is TGTGCCAGCAGCTTAACAGCAGCTAACACTGAAGCTTTCTTT. It yields the protein CASSLTAANTEAFF.

The chain joins TRBV9 to TRBJ2-7, with 7 positions matching TRBD1. V was pared by 0 bases and J by 0 bases, with 9 bases of the junction left unmatched. The V gene's germline CDR1 is SGDLS and CDR2 YYNGEE. The CDR3 covers 17 residues. The CDR3 loop is CASSVGSGQTTSYEQYF. In DNA, the CDR3 is TGTGCCAGCAGCGTAGGTTCGGGACAGACCACCTCCTACGAGCAGTACTTC.

There are many counts of this clone. V gene TRBV4-1 combines with J gene TRBJ2-2; 7 bases match TRBD1. With 6 bases clipped from V and 3 bases from J, the junction kept 10 bases outside the gene matches. The germline gives CDR1 MGHRA, CDR2 YSYEKL. The CDR3 is 16 amino acids. The CDR3 DNA follows: TGCGCCAGCAGTGCACGAGGGGGCTTGGACACCGGGGAGCTGTTTTTT. It yields the protein CASSARGGLDTGELFF.

The V and J genes are TRBV29-1 and TRBJ1-1, with D possibly matching TRBD1 (5 bases). Germline V lookup: CDR1 SQVTM, CDR2 ANQGSEA. V dropped 2 bases and J dropped 3 bases, with 7 bases sitting between them. The CDR3 loop spans 12 amino acids. For the CDR3, the DNA is TGCAGCGTTGAACAGGGTTACACTGAAGCTTTCTTT. This codes for CSVEQGYTEAFF. The full variable domain, its missing parts supplied by reference TRBV29-1 and TRBJ1-1, is SAVISQKPSRDICQRGTSLTIQCQVDSQVTMMFWYRQQPGQSLTLIATANQGSEATYESGFVIDKFPISRPNLTFSTLTVSNMSPEDSSIYLCSVEQGYTEAFFGQGTRLTVV.

V gene TRBV5-1 combines with J gene TRBJ1-1; 7 bases are shared with TRBD1. The CDR3 spans 12 residues. CDR1 is SGHRS, CDR2 YFSETQ, per germline. The trim removed 4 bases at V and 6 bases at J, leaving 3 bases unmatched. CDR3 protein: CASSPTGAEAFF. The DNA of the CDR3 is TGCGCCAGCAGCCCTACAGGGGCTGAAGCTTTCTTT.

Comments on this clone: This may come from a read error, since a much larger clone is one base off. Within the sample, other DNA sequences also encode this same CDR3. V usage is TRBV9 and J usage is TRBJ2-1; 12 bases match TRBD2. Germline V gene data show CDR1 as SGDLS and CDR2 as YYNGEE. The CDR3 sequence is 15 residues long. V trimming: 4 bases; J trimming: 8 bases; junction bases outside the gene matches: 7. As DNA, the CDR3 is TGTGCCAGCAGCTTACGACTAGCGGGAGTAGATGAGCAGTTCTTC. This encodes CASSLRLAGVDEQFF. Complete variable domain (other parts from reference TRBV9 and TRBJ2-1): DSGVTQTPKHLITATGQRVTLRCSPRSGDLSVYWYQQSLDQGLQFLIQYYNGEERAKGNILERFSAQQFPDLHSELNLSSLELGDSALYFCASSLRLAGVDEQFFGPGTRLTVL.

This chain joins TRBV27 and TRBJ2-7, with TRBD2 identical over 10 bases. This CDR3 comprises 18 residues. The germline V gene has CDR1 MNHEY and CDR2 SMNVEV (reference sequence). V lost 2 bases to trimming and J lost 0 bases; unmatched junction nucleotides: 10. The CDR3 DNA reads TGTGCCAGCAGTTTACGTCCCCCGACTAGCGGGTTCTCCTACGAGCAGTACTTC. Translation: CASSLRPPTSGFSYEQYF.

The J gene is TRBJ1-2, the V gene TRBV28, with D possibly matching TRBD1 (5 bases). This CDR3 is built from 15 residues. Germline lookup yields CDR1 MDHEN and CDR2 SYDVKM. V lost 5 bases, J lost 3 bases, and 16 bases lay in between. CDR3 in DNA: TGTGCCAGCAGTACAACAGGAAGGCGCGACTATGGCTACACCTTC. This translates into CASSTTGRRDYGYTF.